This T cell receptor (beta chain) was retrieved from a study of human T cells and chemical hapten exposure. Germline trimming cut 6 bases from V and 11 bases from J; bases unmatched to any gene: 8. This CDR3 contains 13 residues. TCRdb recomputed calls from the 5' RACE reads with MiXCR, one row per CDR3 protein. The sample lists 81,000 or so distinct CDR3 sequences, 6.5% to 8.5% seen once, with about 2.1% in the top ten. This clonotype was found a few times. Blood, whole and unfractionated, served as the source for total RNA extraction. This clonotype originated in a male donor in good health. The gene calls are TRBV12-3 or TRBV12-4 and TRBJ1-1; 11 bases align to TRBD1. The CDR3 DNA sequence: TGTGCCAGCAGCGATATGGACAGGGGGCGTGCTTTCTTT. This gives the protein CASSDMDRGRAFF.